This is a list of T cell receptor beta chains from one sample in a study of blood T cells in healthy people across ages. TCRdb re-called the 5' RACE reads through MiXCR, storing one row per CDR3 protein. Seen here are fewer than 800,000 distinct CDR3 sequences, roughly 25% observed once, and the top ten hold 9.4%. These sequences were also reported in another study, on T cells of mothers and their children.

The sequencing input was blood. The receptors shown here come from a boy younger than 18 in good health. Each CDR3 is given with its conserved first and last residue. The order of the fields is clone size, J gene, D gene, V gene, CDR3 DNA, CDR3 protein. A D gene is named only where the DNA matches it firmly. Clone size appears in some rows only: once, few, many, or a class for an expanded clone.

>few|TRBJ2-1|TRBD1|TRBV20-1
TGCAGTGCCTCTGACAGGGGGTATAATGAGCAGTTCTTC
CSASDRGYNEQFF
>few|TRBJ1-5|NA|TRBV10-3
TGTGCCATCAAACAGGGTTTAAATCAGCCCCAGCATTTT
CAIKQGLNQPQHF
>NA|TRBJ2-5|NA|TRBV5-1
TGCGCTGAAGAGACCCAGTACTTC
CAEETQYF
>NA|TRBJ2-7|TRBD2|TRBV7-9
TGTGCCAGCAGCCTTCCCGCGGGCCCAGGGACTAGCATCTACGAGCAGTACTTC
CASSLPAGPGTSIYEQYF
>few|TRBJ2-7|NA|TRBV13
TGTGCCAGCAGCAAACGGGGCCATTACGAGCAGTACTTC
CASSKRGHYEQYF
>NA|TRBJ2-7|NA|TRBV6-5
TGTGCCAGCAGTTACTCCCCAGGGTCCTACGAGCAGTACTTC
CASSYSPGSYEQYF
>few|TRBJ2-7|TRBD1|TRBV4-1
TGCGCCAGCAGCCAAGGAGGCACGGGACAGTACTCCTACGAGCAGTACTTC
CASSQGGTGQYSYEQYF
>NA|TRBJ2-2|TRBD1|TRBV27
TGTGCCAGCCTTCCACGGGGACAGCACTTGACCGGGGAGCTGTTTTTT
CASLPRGQHLTGELFF
>few|TRBJ2-7|TRBD1|TRBV14
TGTGCCAGCAGCCGTCAGGGACAGGGGTCCGAGCAGTACTTC
CASSRQGQGSEQYF
>NA|TRBJ2-7|NA|TRBV6-2/TRBV6-3
TGTGCCAGCAGTTACAAATTCGTGCTCGGCGAGCAGTACTTC
CASSYKFVLGEQYF
>NA|TRBJ2-2|NA|TRBV6-1
TGTGCCAGCAGTGAAGCGCTTCGGAGGGGGGAGCTGTTTTTT
CASSEALRRGELFF
>once|TRBJ2-1|NA|TRBV4-3
TGCGCCAGCAGCCAGCACAGGACACTAGTTACACACAATGAGCAGTTCTTC
CASSQHRTLVTHNEQFF
>few|TRBJ2-1|TRBD2|TRBV12-3/TRBV12-4
TGTGCCAGCACCGTAGCGGGACCGGGCAATGAGCAGTTCTTC
CASTVAGPGNEQFF
>NA|TRBJ1-1|NA|TRBV11-2
TGTGCCAGCAGCTTAGCAGGGCCCCCTGAAGCTTTCTTT
CASSLAGPPEAFF
>NA|TRBJ2-7|NA|TRBV24-1
TGTGCCACCAGTGATTCCCGGGACAAGACCTACGAGCAGTACTTC
CATSDSRDKTYEQYF
>NA|TRBJ2-7|NA|TRBV7-9
TGTGCCAGCAGCGCAAGGTCCCGTCCTTACGAGCAGTACTTC
CASSARSRPYEQYF
>NA|TRBJ1-1|NA|TRBV5-1
TGCGCCAGCAGCGCGGGTGGAGGTTTCAACACTGAAGCTTTCTTT
CASSAGGGFNTEAFF
>NA|TRBJ1-2|NA|TRBV3-1
TGTGCCAGCAGCCATGTTACAGGACAGCCTACTGGCTACACCTTC
CASSHVTGQPTGYTF
>few|TRBJ2-1|NA|TRBV29-1
TGCAGCGCCGGGAGTGAGCAGTTCTTC
CSAGSEQFF
>NA|TRBJ2-5|NA|TRBV13
TGTGCCAGCAGCTCCTCAACTGAGCCTCCAGAGACCCAGTACTTC
CASSSSTEPPETQYF
>NA|TRBJ2-1|NA|TRBV21-1
TGTGCCAGCAGCCCCCGGGACAGCATAAACTACAATGAGCAGTTCTTC
CASSPRDSINYNEQFF
>NA|TRBJ2-1|NA|TRBV6-1
TGTGCCAGCAGTGAAGTGGGCGCGAGCTCCTACAATGAGCAGTTCTTC
CASSEVGASSYNEQFF
>many|TRBJ1-4|NA|TRBV5-1
TGTGCCAGCAGCTTGGAAGGCTCAACTAATGAAAAACTGTTTTTT
CASSLEGSTNEKLFF
>few|TRBJ2-3|TRBD2|TRBV20-1
TGCAGTGCTAGAGATGGGCGGGGGGTTAAAACAGATACGCAGTATTTT
CSARDGRGVKTDTQYF
>NA|TRBJ2-3|TRBD2|TRBV5-4
TGTGCCAGCAGCGCGACTAGCGGGTGGGCTCGGGGGCAGTATTTT
CASSATSGWARGQYF
>few|TRBJ2-5|TRBD1|TRBV3-1
TGTGCCAGCAGCCAAGGGGGACAGCCACAAGAGACCCAGTACTTC
CASSQGGQPQETQYF
>few|TRBJ2-5|TRBD2|TRBV2
TGTGCCAGCAGCCCCTTCCTCGGGGGGAACCAAGAGACCCAGTACTTC
CASSPFLGGNQETQYF
>few|TRBJ2-5|TRBD2|TRBV4-2
TGTGCCAGCAGCCGAGTGGGCCTAGCGGGGGGGCGGAGAGAGACCCAGTACTTC
CASSRVGLAGGRRETQYF
>few|TRBJ2-7|TRBD2|TRBV29-1
TGCAGCGTTCAGACTAGCGGGAGTGAGTACGAGCAGTACTTC
CSVQTSGSEYEQYF
>NA|TRBJ2-7|TRBD1|TRBV4-1
TGCGCCAGCAGCCGGACCGGACAGGGTATCTACGAGCAGTACTTC
CASSRTGQGIYEQYF
>NA|TRBJ2-5|NA|TRBV30
TGTGCCTGGAGTAGGGAGGGGGTGGCAACTGAGACCCAGTACTTC
CAWSREGVATETQYF
>NA|TRBJ2-5|NA|TRBV18
TGTGCCAGCTCACCACGGATTTCTGAGACCCAGTACTTC
CASSPRISETQYF
>NA|TRBJ2-5|NA|TRBV27
TGTGCCAGCAGTCTCGGGGCCCAGGGTAGTCCCCAGTACTTC
CASSLGAQGSPQYF
>NA|TRBJ2-1|TRBD2|TRBV4-2
TGTGCCAGCAGCCAAGATCGCCGGAAGCGGGAGGCTCGCGATGAGCAGTTCTTC
CASSQDRRKREARDEQFF
>few|TRBJ2-1|NA|TRBV2
TGTGCCTCCCATGGGAACAGCTACAATGAGCAGTTCTTC
CASHGNSYNEQFF
>NA|TRBJ2-5|NA|TRBV7-6
TGTGCCAGCAGCTTAGCGGGGAGCTACGAGTACTTC
CASSLAGSYEYF
>NA|TRBJ1-2|NA|TRBV29-1
TGCAGCGTTGAACTCTTCAGGTTTACTAACTATGGCTACACCTTC
CSVELFRFTNYGYTF
>NA|TRBJ2-5|NA|TRBV10-2
TGCGCCAGCAGTGCCCTTACTGGCGGACAAGAGACCCAGTACTTC
CASSALTGGQETQYF
>few|TRBJ2-7|NA|TRBV5-1
TGCGCCAGCAGCTTGGGCTTCAGCGGACCCTCGGGGGAGCAGTACTTC
CASSLGFSGPSGEQYF
>NA|TRBJ2-2|TRBD1|TRBV10-3
TGTGCCATCAGTGAGTCGGGACAGGGGCGCACCGGGGAGCTGTTTTTT
CAISESGQGRTGELFF
>many|TRBJ1-4|NA|TRBV5-1
TGCGCCAGCAGCTTCCAGGCAGGGAGGCTGTTTTTT
CASSFQAGRLFF
>few|TRBJ1-1|NA|TRBV4-1
TGCGCCAGCAGCCAAGAAGGGCAGGAAGCCTCTGAAGCTTTCTTT
CASSQEGQEASEAFF
>NA|TRBJ2-3|TRBD2|TRBV7-3
TGTGCCAGCAGCCGCGGGACTAGCGGGGGGGCCGATACGCAGTATTTT
CASSRGTSGGADTQYF
>few|TRBJ2-1|NA|TRBV5-1
TGCGCCAGCAGCTTGGAGGGCAGCTTATACAATGAGCAGTTCTTC
CASSLEGSLYNEQFF
>NA|TRBJ2-5|NA|TRBV2
TGTGCCAGCAGTGAATTTAGGGGAGAGACCCAGTACTTC
CASSEFRGETQYF
>NA|TRBJ2-5|NA|TRBV20-1
TGCAGTGCTCCCCCGGACAGGGAGGGTGAAGAGACCCAGTACTTC
CSAPPDREGEETQYF
>NA|TRBJ2-5|TRBD1|TRBV3-1
TGTGCCAGCAGCCAAGATTGGACAGGTCCATGGTCCCAGTACTTC
CASSQDWTGPWSQYF
>few|TRBJ2-6|NA|TRBV7-8
TGTGCCAGCAGCTTAGAGGGGTTGTCATACTCTGGGGCCAACGTCCTGACTTTC
CASSLEGLSYSGANVLTF
>few|TRBJ2-6|TRBD1|TRBV12-3/TRBV12-4
TGTGCCAGCAGTTTTTGGGCTCCCAACCGGGACAGCCTTACCTCTGGGGCCAACGTCCTGACTTTC
CASSFWAPNRDSLTSGANVLTF
>NA|TRBJ2-5|TRBD2|TRBV9
TGTGCCAGCAGCGTCAATCCACTAGCGGTCCAAGAGACCCAGTACTTC
CASSVNPLAVQETQYF
>NA|TRBJ1-4|NA|TRBV29-1
TGCAGCGCCGGACGGAGCCTTAATGAAAAACTGTTTTTT
CSAGRSLNEKLFF